The 20 T cell receptor beta chains below come from one sample, sequenced in a study of CD8 T cells in ankylosing spondylitis. TCRdb itself ran the 5' RACE reads through MiXCR, one entry per CDR3 protein. Among nearly 350,000 distinct CDR3 sequences, about 15% were seen once, and the ten largest hold about 1%. The sequenced sample consisted of blood, either unsorted or a sorted T cell fraction (not recorded which). Receptors were obtained from a male donor with ankylosing spondylitis or in good health (not recorded which).

The chain couples TRBV5-5 to TRBJ2-1; TRBD2 matches 10 bases. Unmatched junction bases numbered 18, after V lost 0 bases and J lost 12 bases. Germline V CDR1 and CDR2: SGHKS, YYEKEE (reference sequence). This CDR3 has 18 amino acids. The CDR3 nucleotides read TGTGCCAGCAGCTTGGTTGTACTAGCGGGGCCATCCTCCCTTGGGCAGTTCTTC. Amino acids: CASSLVVLAGPSSLGQFF.

This clonotype was seen at least ten times. The CDR3 DNA is TGTGCCAGCAGTTTAGCCTCCCGATCACCCCTCCACTTT. Protein: CASSLASRSPLHF. The genes are TRBV12-3 or TRBV12-4 and TRBJ1-6; D gene uncertain. The CDR3 consists of 13 residues. V was clipped by 0 bases and J by 10 bases, with 7 bases between them.

This clonotype was detected many times. The chain uses TRBV27 and TRBJ2-2, with D tentatively TRBD2 (6 bases). Trimming took 7 bases from V and 0 from J, leaving 12 bases between them. CDR1 MNHEY and CDR2 SMNVEV come from the germline V gene (reference sequence). CDR3 length equals 15 residues. The CDR3 here is CASTRGTPNTGELFF. The CDR3 nucleotides read TGTGCCAGCACTCGCGGGACCCCGAACACCGGGGAGCTGTTTTTT.

This sequence joins TRBV12-3 or TRBV12-4 and TRBJ2-3; 7 bases map to TRBD1. The CDR3 spans 12 residues. V was pared by 6 bases and J by 9 bases, with 6 bases of the junction left unmatched. The CDR3, as DNA: TGTGCCAGCAGGACAGGGTTATCAACGCAGTATTTT. Protein: CASRTGLSTQYF.

The chain uses TRBV18 and TRBJ2-3, with D possibly called TRBD1 or TRBD2 (7 bases each). The CDR3 length is 15 residues. Per germline, CDR1 KGHSH and CDR2 LQKENI. V was clipped by 0 bases and J by 5 bases, with 12 bases between them. CDR3 region: CASSPPQGGRDTQYF. The CDR3 region has the DNA TGTGCCAGCTCACCACCTCAGGGGGGGAGAGATACGCAGTATTTT.

The J gene is TRBJ2-1, the V gene TRBV12-3 or TRBV12-4, with a weak D call TRBD1 (5 bases). V gave up 5 bases and J gave up 5 bases, with 10 bases separating them. The CDR3 has 13 amino acids. The CDR3 protein is CASSRWTHNEQFF. The CDR3 DNA reads TGTGCCAGCAGTCGCTGGACACACAATGAGCAGTTCTTC.

This clonotype has more than one count but fewer than ten. The CDR3 bases are TGTGCCAGCACCCCCTCCGGGCGGTGGGGTGAAAAACTGTTTTTT. It translates to CASTPSGRWGEKLFF. The chain joins TRBV6-1 to TRBJ1-4; no clear D. V lost 7 bases and J 7 bases, leaving 19 bases between the germline ends. This CDR3 has 15 residues. Germline values: CDR1 MNHNS, CDR2 SASEGT.

This clonotype was picked up a small number of times. The chain recombines TRBV10-3 with TRBJ2-1; 9 nucleotides agree with TRBD2. V shed 6 bases, J shed 2 bases, and the junction held 5 bases outside the gene matches. Germline V gives CDR1 ENHRY, CDR2 SYGVKD. The CDR3 runs 15 residues. Here the CDR3 DNA reads TGTGCCATCAGGAGGGCTAGCGGGACCTACAATGAGCAGTTCTTC. Translated, it gives CAIRRASGTYNEQFF.

The chain combines TRBV11-2 with TRBJ2-1; 7 positions agree with TRBD1. The V segment lost 5 bases and the J segment 7 bases; nucleotides outside the gene matches: 5. This CDR3 is 13 amino acids long. The germline V gene has CDR1 SGHAT and CDR2 FQNNGV. The CDR3 DNA follows: TGTGCCAGCAGCCGACCGGGACAGAATGAGCAGTTCTTC. Encoded protein: CASSRPGQNEQFF.

The genes are TRBV20-1 and TRBJ2-3; TRBD1 aligns across 7 bases. This CDR3 is 10 amino acids long. Trimming removed 6 bases from V and 11 bases from J; junction bases left unmatched: 5. CDR1 and CDR2 (germline): DFQATT, SNEGSKA (reference sequence). The CDR3 DNA sequence: TGCAGTGCAGGGACAGTCAGGCAGTATTTT. Its protein is CSAGTVRQYF.

This clonotype was picked up a small number of times. The rearrangement uses TRBV6-1 and TRBJ2-1; possibly TRBD1 or TRBD2 for D (7 bases each). In germline, CDR1 is MNHNS, CDR2 SASEGT. The CDR3 is made up of 16 amino acids. V was cut by 6 bases and J by 2 bases, with 17 bases left in between. The CDR3 bases are TGTGCCAGCAGACAGGGGAAACTAGCGCCCTACAATGAGCAGTTCTTC. This sequence encodes CASRQGKLAPYNEQFF.

The genes are TRBV20-1 and TRBJ2-7, with 8 bases fitting TRBD2. V was clipped by 6 bases and J by 7 bases; unmatched bases: 14. This CDR3 has 14 amino acids. CDR1 and CDR2 (germline): DFQATT, SNEGSKA (reference sequence). The CDR3 DNA reads TGCAGTGCGGAAGGACGGGAGGGCCAAGGAGAGCAGTACTTC. Translation gives CSAEGREGQGEQYF.

This clonotype was counted between two and nine times. V and J are TRBV5-1 and TRBJ2-1; 11 positions agree with TRBD2. This CDR3 has 16 residues. V was pared by 0 bases and J by 10 bases, with 9 bases of the junction left unmatched. The germline gives CDR1 SGHRS, CDR2 YFSETQ. CDR3 DNA: TGCGCCAGCAGCTTGGAGTTTAGCGGGGGGGCTGGAGAGCAGTTCTTC. Protein sequence: CASSLEFSGGAGEQFF.

This chain uses TRBV12-5 with TRBJ2-3, with 9 bases identical to TRBD2. The CDR3 consists of 14 residues. In germline, CDR1 is LGHNT, CDR2 FRNRAP. This chain's CDR3 is CASFEGLATDTQYF. The CDR3 coding sequence is TGTGCCTCTTTCGAGGGACTAGCCACAGATACGCAGTATTTT.

The rearrangement joins TRBV19 to TRBJ2-5; 9 bases agree with TRBD2. Germline CDR1 is LNHDA and CDR2 is SQIVND (reference sequence). CDR3 length equals 15 residues. V lost 6 bases, J lost 2 bases, and 7 bases stayed unmatched. The CDR3 spells CASSDSGGLQETQYF. CDR3 sequence (DNA): TGTGCCAGTAGCGATAGCGGGGGACTACAAGAGACCCAGTACTTC.

Only a few counts were recorded for this clonotype. The V call is TRBV5-1, the J call TRBJ2-5; D tentatively reads TRBD1 or TRBD2 (5 bases each). Per the germline V gene, CDR1 is SGHRS and CDR2 is YFSETQ. V was shortened by 6 bases and J by 2 bases, with 14 bases between the two germline ends. This CDR3 spans 14 amino acids. The CDR3: CASTTGTPQETQYF. The CDR3, as DNA: TGCGCCAGCACTACCGGGACGCCTCAAGAGACCCAGTACTTC.

This clonotype came up a few times. The rearrangement links TRBV29-1 to TRBJ2-1, with 13 bases matching TRBD2. The CDR3 length is 12 residues. With 6 bases clipped from V and 12 bases from J, the junction kept 5 bases outside the gene matches. CDR1 SQVTM and CDR2 ANQGSEA come from the germline V gene. The CDR3 DNA follows: TGCAGCGTAGGGACTAGCGGGATGGCGCAGTTCTTC. Translated: CSVGTSGMAQFF.

The sample holds many counts of this clonotype. The genes are TRBV10-3 and TRBJ1-2; D is undetermined. The germline V and J ends were trimmed by 8 bases and 7 bases, with 17 bases remaining between them. Germline V gene lookup returns CDR1 ENHRY and CDR2 SYGVKD. This CDR3 spans 13 amino acids. The CDR3 sequence is CAIGGQVQAGYTF. The CDR3 DNA reads as TGTGCCATCGGCGGGCAGGTTCAGGCTGGCTACACCTTC.

This clonotype was observed a few times. The genes are TRBV20-1 and TRBJ2-7; D may be TRBD1 or TRBD2 (5 bases each). Trimming removed 3 bases at V and 5 bases at J, with 14 bases between. This CDR3 has 13 amino acids. Looked up from germline, CDR1 is DFQATT and CDR2 is SNEGSKA (reference sequence). The CDR3 coding sequence is TGCAGTGCTAGTCGAGGGGCCCCCCACGAGCAGTACTTC. Translating it yields CSASRGAPHEQYF.

The chain has TRBV7-2 and TRBJ2-7; tentatively, D is TRBD2 (5 bases). Germline CDR1 and CDR2: SGHTA and FQGNSA. Trimming shortened V by 0 bases and J by 7 bases, and 13 bases separated the two germline ends. This CDR3 comprises 14 residues. The CDR3 bases are TGTGCCAGCAGCTTAGCTCCCCTCAGAGGGGAGCAGTACTTC. The encoded protein is CASSLAPLRGEQYF.